This TCR beta chain stems from a study of T cell repertoires in cytomegalovirus infection. Study as a whole: Use of recently identified HLA-C-restricted and well-studied HLA-B-restricted CMV epitopes was part of the study. A matching HLA type, together with CMV infection, was signaled by public TCR beta signatures.

Each CDR3 protein gets one entry after TCRdb re-called the reads with MiXCR. The sample lists about a million distinct CDR3 sequences, roughly a third occurring once. In regard to this clonotype: Its antigen is currently unknown.

Study-level results: Predominance within the ex vivo response was attributable to HLA-C-restricted CMV-specific TCR beta clonotypes. Summed public TCR beta family frequency identified CMV carriers bearing the relevant HLA.

Trimming stripped 5 bases from V and 0 bases from J, with 13 bases between. Germline-derived CDR1 and CDR2 are LNHDA and SQIVND (reference sequence). CDR3 size: 15 residues. The sequenced sample was cultured CD8+ T cells from PBMCs, obtained from culture after CMV antigen stimulation. This receptor was taken from a human donor in good health (CMV status not recorded). Some clones in this sample may be carry-over from other donors' samples. This chain links TRBV19 with TRBJ1-1; no clear D gene. In DNA form, the CDR3 reads TGTGCCAGTAGTCTCAGCTTTATTATGAACACTGAAGCTTTCTTT. The encoded protein is CASSLSFIMNTEAFF. Full variable domain (missing parts from reference TRBV19 and TRBJ1-1): DGGITQSPKYLFRKEGQNVTLSCEQNLNHDAMYWYRQDPGQGLRLIYYSQIVNDFQKGDIAEGYSVSREKKESFPLTVTSAQKNPTAFYLCASSLSFIMNTEAFFGQGTRLTVV.